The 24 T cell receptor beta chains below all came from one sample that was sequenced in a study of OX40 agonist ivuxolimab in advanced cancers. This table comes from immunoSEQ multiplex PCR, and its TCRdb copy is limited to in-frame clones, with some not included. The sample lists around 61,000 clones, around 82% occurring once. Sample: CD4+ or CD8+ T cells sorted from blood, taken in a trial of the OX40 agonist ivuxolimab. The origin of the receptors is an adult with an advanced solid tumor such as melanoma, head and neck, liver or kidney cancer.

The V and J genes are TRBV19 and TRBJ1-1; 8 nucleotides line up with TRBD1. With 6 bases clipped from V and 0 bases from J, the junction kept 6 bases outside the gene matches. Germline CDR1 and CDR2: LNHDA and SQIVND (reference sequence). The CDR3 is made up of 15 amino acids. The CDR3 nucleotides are TGTGCCAGTAGAGGCTGGACAGGGATGAACACTGAAGCTTTCTTT. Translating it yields CASRGWTGMNTEAFF.

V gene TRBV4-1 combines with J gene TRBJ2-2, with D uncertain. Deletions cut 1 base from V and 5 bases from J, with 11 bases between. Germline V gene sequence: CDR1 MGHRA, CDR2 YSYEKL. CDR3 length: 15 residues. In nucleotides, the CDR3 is TGCGCCAGCAGCCAAGTAATAGCCGAGACCGGGGAGCTGTTTTTT. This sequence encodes CASSQVIAETGELFF.

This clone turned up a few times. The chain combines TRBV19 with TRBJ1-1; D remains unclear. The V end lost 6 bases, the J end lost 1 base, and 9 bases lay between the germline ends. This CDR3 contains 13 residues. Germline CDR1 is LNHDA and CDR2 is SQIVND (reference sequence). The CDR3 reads CASRVAPNTEAFF. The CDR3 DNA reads TGTGCCAGTAGAGTGGCTCCGAACACTGAAGCTTTCTTT.

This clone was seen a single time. CDR3 DNA sequence: TGTGCCAGCTCACCACCGGGAGGGGCGGTAAAGACAGATACGCAGTATTTT. Translation gives CASSPPGGAVKTDTQYF. This sequence joins TRBV18 and TRBJ2-3; 7 bases align to TRBD2. CDR1 is KGHSH and CDR2 is LQKENI in the germline V gene. The CDR3 covers 17 residues. V shed 0 bases, J shed 3 bases, and the junction held 9 bases outside the gene matches.

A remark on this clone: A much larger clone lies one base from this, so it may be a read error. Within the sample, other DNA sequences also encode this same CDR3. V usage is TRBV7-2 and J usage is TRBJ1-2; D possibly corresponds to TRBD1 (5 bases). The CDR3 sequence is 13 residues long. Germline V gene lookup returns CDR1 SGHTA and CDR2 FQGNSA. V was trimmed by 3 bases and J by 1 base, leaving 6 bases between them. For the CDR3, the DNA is TGTGCCAGCAGCTTGGGGGTTAACTATGGCTACACCTTC. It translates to CASSLGVNYGYTF.

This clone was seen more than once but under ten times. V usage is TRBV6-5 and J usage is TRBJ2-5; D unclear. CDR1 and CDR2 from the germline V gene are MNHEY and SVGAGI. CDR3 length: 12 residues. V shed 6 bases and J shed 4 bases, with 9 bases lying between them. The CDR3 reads CASRRSGETQYF. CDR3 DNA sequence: TGTGCCAGCAGACGTAGTGGAGAGACCCAGTACTTC.

CDR3 in DNA: TGTGCCAGCAGGGGCGTGGGGCGAGAGACCCAGTACTTC. This codes for CASRGVGRETQYF. The chain combines TRBV28 with TRBJ2-5, with D possibly matching TRBD1 (5 bases). CDR1 is MDHEN, CDR2 SYDVKM, per germline. The CDR3 consists of 13 residues. Trimming cost V 6 bases and J 4 bases, with 12 bases left between them. Full variable domain (missing parts from reference TRBV28 and TRBJ2-5): DVKVTQSSRYLVKRTGEKVFLECVQDMDHENMFWYRQDPGLGLRLIYFSYDVKMKEKGDIPEGYSVSREKKERFSLILESASTNQTSMYLCASRGVGRETQYFGPGTRLLVL.

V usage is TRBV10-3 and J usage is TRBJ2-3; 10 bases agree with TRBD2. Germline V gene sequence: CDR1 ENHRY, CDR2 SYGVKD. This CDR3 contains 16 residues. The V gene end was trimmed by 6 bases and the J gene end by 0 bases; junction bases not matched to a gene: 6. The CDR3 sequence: CAISIGTSASTDTQYF. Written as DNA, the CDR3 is TGTGCCATCAGCATCGGGACTAGCGCGAGCACAGATACGCAGTATTTT.

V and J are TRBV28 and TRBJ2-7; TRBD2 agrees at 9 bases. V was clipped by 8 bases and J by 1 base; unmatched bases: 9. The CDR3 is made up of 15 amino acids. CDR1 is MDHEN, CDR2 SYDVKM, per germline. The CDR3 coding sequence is TGTGCCAGCTGCTCTAGCGGGACACCATCCTACGAGCAGTACTTC. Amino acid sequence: CASCSSGTPSYEQYF. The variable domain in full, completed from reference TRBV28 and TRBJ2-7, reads DVKVTQSSRYLVKRTGEKVFLECVQDMDHENMFWYRQDPGLGLRLIYFSYDVKMKEKGDIPEGYSVSREKKERFSLILESASTNQTSMYLCASCSSGTPSYEQYFGPGTRLTVT.

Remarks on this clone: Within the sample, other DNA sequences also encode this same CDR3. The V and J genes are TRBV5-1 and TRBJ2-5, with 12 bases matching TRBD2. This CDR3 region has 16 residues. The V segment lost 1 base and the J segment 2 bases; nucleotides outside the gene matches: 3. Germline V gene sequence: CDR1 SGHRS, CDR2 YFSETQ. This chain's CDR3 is CASSLLAGGRQETQYF. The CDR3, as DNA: TGCGCCAGCAGCTTGCTAGCGGGAGGGAGGCAAGAGACCCAGTACTTC.

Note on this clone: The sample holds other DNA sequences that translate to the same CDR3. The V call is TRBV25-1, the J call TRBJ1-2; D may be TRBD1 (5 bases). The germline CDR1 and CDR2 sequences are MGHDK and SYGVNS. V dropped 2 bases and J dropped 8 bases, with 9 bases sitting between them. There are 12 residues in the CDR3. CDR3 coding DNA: TGTGCCAGCAGTGAAGGGGGAGGAGGCTACACCTTC. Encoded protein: CASSEGGGGYTF.

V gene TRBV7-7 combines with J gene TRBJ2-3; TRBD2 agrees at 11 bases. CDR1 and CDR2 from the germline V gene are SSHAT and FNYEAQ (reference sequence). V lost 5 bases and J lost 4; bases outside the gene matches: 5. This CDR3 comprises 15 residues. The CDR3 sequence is CASSLSGREADTQYF. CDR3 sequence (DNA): TGTGCCAGCAGCCTTAGCGGGAGGGAGGCAGATACGCAGTATTTT.

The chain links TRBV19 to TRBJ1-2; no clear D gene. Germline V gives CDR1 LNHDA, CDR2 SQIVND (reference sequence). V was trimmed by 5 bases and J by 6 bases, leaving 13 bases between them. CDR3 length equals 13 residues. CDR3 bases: TGTGCCAGTAGTTCTACCTGGACGAATGGCTACACCTTC. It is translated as CASSSTWTNGYTF.

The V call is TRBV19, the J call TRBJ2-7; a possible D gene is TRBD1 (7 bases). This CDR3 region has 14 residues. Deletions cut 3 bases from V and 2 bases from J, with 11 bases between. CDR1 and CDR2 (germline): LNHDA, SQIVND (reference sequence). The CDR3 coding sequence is TGTGCCAGTAGTATTGGGGGGACAGCCTACGAGCAGTACTTC. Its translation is CASSIGGTAYEQYF.

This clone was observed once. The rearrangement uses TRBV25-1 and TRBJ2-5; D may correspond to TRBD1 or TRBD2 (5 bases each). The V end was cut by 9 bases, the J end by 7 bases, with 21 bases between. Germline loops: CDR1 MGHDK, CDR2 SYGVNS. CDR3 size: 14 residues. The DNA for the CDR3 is TGTGCCAGTACCGGAAGTGGGGAAGGGACGACCCAGTACTTC. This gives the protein CASTGSGEGTTQYF. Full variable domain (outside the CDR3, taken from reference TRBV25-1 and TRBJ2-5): EADIYQTPRYLVIGTGKKITLECSQTMGHDKMYWYQQDPGMELHLIHYSYGVNSTEKGDLSSESTVSRIRTEHFPLTLESARPSHTSQYLCASTGSGEGTTQYFGPGTRLLVL.

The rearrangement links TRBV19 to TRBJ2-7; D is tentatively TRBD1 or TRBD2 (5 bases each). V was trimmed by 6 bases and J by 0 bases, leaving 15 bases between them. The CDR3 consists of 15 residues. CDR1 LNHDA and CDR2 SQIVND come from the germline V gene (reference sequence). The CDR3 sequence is CASRSGSPTSYEQYF. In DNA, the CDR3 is TGTGCCAGTAGGTCAGGGAGCCCCACCTCCTACGAGCAGTACTTC.

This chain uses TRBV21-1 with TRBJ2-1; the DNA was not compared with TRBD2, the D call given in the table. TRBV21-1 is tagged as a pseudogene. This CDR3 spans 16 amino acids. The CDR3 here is CASSTTSGSTYNEQFF. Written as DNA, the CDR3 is TGTGCCAGCAGCACGACTAGCGGGAGTACCTACAATGAGCAGTTCTTC.

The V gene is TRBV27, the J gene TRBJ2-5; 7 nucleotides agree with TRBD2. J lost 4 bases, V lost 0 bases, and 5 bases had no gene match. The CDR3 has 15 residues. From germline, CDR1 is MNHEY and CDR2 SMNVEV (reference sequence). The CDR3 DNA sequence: TGTGCCAGCAGTTTATCAGCGGGATGGAGAGAGACCCAGTACTTC. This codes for CASSLSAGWRETQYF.

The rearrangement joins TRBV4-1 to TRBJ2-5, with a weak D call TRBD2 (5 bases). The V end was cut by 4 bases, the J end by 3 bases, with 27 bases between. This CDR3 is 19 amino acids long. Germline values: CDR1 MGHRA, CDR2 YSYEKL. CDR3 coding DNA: TGCGCCAGCAGCCCTACCGTCTTGCAGCGGCAGAGAGAGAAAGAGACCCAGTACTTC. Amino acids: CASSPTVLQRQREKETQYF.

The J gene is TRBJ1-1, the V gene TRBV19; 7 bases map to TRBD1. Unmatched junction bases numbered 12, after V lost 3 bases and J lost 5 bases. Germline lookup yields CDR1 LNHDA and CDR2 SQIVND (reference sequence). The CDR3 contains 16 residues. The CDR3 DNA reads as TGTGCCAGTAGTATTTTAGGTGACAGGGAAGGAACTGAAGCTTTCTTT. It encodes CASSILGDREGTEAFF. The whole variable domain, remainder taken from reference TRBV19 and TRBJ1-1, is DGGITQSPKYLFRKEGQNVTLSCEQNLNHDAMYWYRQDPGQGLRLIYYSQIVNDFQKGDIAEGYSVSREKKESFPLTVTSAQKNPTAFYLCASSILGDREGTEAFFGQGTRLTVV.

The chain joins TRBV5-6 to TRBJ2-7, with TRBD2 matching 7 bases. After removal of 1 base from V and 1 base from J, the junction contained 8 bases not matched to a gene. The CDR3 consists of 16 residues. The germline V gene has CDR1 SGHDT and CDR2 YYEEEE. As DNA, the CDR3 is TGTGCCAGCAGCTTGTATCTAGCGGTCCCATCCTACGAGCAGTACTTC. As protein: CASSLYLAVPSYEQYF.

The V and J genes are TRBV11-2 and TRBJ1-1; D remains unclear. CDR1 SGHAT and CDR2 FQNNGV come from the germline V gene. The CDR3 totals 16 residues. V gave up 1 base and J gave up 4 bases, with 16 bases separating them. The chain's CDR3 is CASSLVYSGRGTEAFF. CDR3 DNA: TGTGCCAGCAGCTTAGTCTATTCGGGTAGAGGCACTGAAGCTTTCTTT.

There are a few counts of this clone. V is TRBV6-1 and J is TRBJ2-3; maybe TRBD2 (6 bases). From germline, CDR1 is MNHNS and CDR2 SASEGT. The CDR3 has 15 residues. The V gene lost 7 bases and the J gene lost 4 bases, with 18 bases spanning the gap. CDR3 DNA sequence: TGTGCCAGCACCGACGGGGGATGGGGGTCAGATACGCAGTATTTT. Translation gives CASTDGGWGSDTQYF.

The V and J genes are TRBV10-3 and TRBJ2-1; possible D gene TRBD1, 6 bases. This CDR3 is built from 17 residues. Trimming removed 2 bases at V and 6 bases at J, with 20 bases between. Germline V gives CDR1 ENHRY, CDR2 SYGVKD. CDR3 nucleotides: TGTGCCATCAGTGAGCTGGCAGGGGCCATAGGGAGCAATGAGCAGTTCTTC. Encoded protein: CAISELAGAIGSNEQFF.